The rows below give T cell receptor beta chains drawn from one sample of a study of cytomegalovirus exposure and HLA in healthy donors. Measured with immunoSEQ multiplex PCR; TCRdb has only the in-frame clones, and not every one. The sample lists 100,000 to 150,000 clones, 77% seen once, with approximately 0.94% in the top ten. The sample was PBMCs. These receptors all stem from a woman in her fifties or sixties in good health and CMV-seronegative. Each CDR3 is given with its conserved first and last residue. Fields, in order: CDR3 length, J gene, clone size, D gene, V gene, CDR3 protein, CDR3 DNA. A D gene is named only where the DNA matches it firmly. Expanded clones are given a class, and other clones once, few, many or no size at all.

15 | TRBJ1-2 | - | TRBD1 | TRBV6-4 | CASSDLPDRGQGYTF | TGTGCCAGCAGTGACCTCCCGGACAGGGGGCAGGGCTACACCTTC
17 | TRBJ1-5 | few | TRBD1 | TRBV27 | CASSLPGTGYLNQPQHF | TGTGCCAGCAGTTTACCCGGGACAGGGTACTTGAATCAGCCCCAGCATTTT
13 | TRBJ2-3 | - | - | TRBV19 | CASRAVGTDTQYF | TGTGCCAGTAGGGCAGTCGGCACAGATACGCAGTATTTT
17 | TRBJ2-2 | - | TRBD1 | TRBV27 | CASSLPTGGVDTGELFF | TGTGCCAGCAGTTTACCAACAGGGGGCGTTGACACCGGGGAGCTGTTTTTT
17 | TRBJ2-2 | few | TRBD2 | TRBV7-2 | CASSRIRTSGNTGELFF | TGTGCCAGCAGCCGCATAAGGACTAGCGGGAACACCGGGGAGCTGTTTTTT
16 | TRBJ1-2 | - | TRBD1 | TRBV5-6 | CASSWTGGATNYGYTF | TGTGCCAGCAGCTGGACAGGGGGCGCAACGAACTATGGCTACACCTTC
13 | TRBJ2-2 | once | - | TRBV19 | CASRGHSGGELFF | TGTGCCAGTAGAGGACATTCAGGCGGGGAGCTGTTTTTT
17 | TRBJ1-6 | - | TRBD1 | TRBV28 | CASSPIRGTGYNSPLHF | TGTGCCAGCAGTCCCATCCGGGGGACAGGTTATAATTCACCCCTCCACTTT
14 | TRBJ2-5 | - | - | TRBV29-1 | CSVVLVALQETQYF | TGCAGCGTTGTTTTGGTAGCGTTACAAGAGACCCAGTACTTC
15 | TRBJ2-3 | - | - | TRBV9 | CASSSGGLLTDTQYF | TGTGCCAGCAGCTCCGGGGGTCTACTCACAGATACGCAGTATTTT
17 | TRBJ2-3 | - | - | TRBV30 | CAWSGNRDSLRVDTQYF | TGTGCCTGGAGTGGCAACCGGGACTCCCTCAGGGTCGATACGCAGTATTTT
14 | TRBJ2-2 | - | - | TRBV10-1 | CASSALRGTGELFF | TGCGCCAGCAGTGCGTTAAGGGGCACCGGGGAGCTGTTTTTT
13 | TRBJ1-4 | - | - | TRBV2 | CAGTGIPGEKLFF | TGTGCCGGAACCGGGATCCCGGGGGAAAAACTGTTTTTT
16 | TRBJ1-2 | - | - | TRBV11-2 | CASSLGSVTDPYGYTF | TGTGCCAGCAGCTTAGGGTCGGTGACAGATCCCTATGGCTACACCTTC
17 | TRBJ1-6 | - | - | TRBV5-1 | CASSGGHSNKLNSPLHF | TGCGCCAGCAGCGGGGGACATTCGAATAAACTTAATTCACCCCTCCACTTT
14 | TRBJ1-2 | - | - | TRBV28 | CASRLTTGPYGYTF | TGTGCCAGCAGACTTACTACAGGGCCCTATGGCTACACCTTC
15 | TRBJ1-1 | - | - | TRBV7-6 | CASSPSAGLYTEAFF | TGTGCCAGCAGCCCATCTGCGGGTTTATACACTGAAGCTTTCTTT
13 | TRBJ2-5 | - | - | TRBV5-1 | CASSNEGVGTQYF | TGCGCCAGCAGTAATGAGGGGGTCGGGACCCAGTACTTC
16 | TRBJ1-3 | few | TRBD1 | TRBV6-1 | CASSVLGQSGANTIYF | TGTGCCAGCAGTGTACTGGGACAGAGCGGAGCAAACACCATATATTTT
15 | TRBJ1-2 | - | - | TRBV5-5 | CASHRGGAGMLSYTF | TGTGCCAGCCACCGGGGAGGGGCCGGGATGTTGAGCTACACCTTC
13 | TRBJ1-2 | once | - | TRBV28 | CAITEGGNYGYTF | TGTGCCATTACCGAGGGTGGAAACTATGGCTACACCTTC
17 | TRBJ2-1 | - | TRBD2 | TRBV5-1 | CASSLDVSGGPGNEQFF | TGCGCCAGCAGCTTGGATGTTAGCGGGGGGCCTGGCAATGAGCAGTTCTTC
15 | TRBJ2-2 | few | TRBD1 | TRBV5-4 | CASSLPQGRTGELFF | TGTGCCAGCAGCTTGCCACAGGGGAGAACCGGGGAGCTGTTTTTT
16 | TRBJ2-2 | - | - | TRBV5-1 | CASSLKSGLSTGELFF | TGCGCCAGCAGCTTGAAGAGCGGCCTCTCCACCGGGGAGCTGTTTTTT
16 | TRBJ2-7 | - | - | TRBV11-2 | CASSLAGLPQGYEQYF | TGTGCCAGCAGCTTAGCGGGCCTCCCCCAGGGCTACGAGCAGTACTTC
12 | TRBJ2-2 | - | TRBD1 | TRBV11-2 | CAQGAITGELFF | TGTGCCCAGGGGGCCATCACCGGGGAGCTGTTTTTT
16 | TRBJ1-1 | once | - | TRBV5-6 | CASSRRLGGDYTEAFF | TGTGCCAGCAGCCGGAGATTGGGGGGAGATTACACTGAAGCTTTCTTT
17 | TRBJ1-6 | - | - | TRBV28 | CASSRGSTGPYNSPLHF | TGTGCCAGCAGCCGAGGGTCGACAGGACCATATAATTCACCCCTCCACTTT
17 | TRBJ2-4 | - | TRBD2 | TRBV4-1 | CASSQPTSGIAKNIQYF | TGCGCCAGCAGCCAACCTACTAGCGGAATAGCCAAAAACATTCAGTACTTC
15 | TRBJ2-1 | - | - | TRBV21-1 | CASSSGLAGGNEQFF | TGTGCCAGCAGCAGTGGACTAGCGGGGGGGAATGAGCAGTTCTTC
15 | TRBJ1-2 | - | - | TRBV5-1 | CASSRDGLEDYGYTF | TGCGCCAGCAGCCGAGACGGACTGGAGGACTATGGCTACACCTTC
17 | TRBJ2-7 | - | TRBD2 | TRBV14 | CASSQIGAGGGSYEQYF | TGTGCCAGCAGCCAAATTGGGGCGGGAGGCGGTTCCTACGAGCAGTACTTC
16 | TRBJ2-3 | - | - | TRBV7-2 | CASSLVFVGQADTQYF | TGTGCCAGCAGCTTAGTATTCGTGGGTCAGGCAGATACGCAGTATTTT
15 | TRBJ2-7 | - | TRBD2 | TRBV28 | CASSPRTSGGLEQYF | TGTGCCAGCAGTCCCCGGACTAGCGGGGGGCTCGAGCAGTACTTC
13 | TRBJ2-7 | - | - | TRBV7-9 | CSSSPSLSDEQYF | TGTTCCAGCAGCCCCAGTCTTTCCGATGAGCAGTACTTC
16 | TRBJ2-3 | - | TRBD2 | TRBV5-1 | CASRETSGGITDTQYF | TGCGCCAGCAGGGAGACTAGCGGGGGAATCACAGATACGCAGTATTTT
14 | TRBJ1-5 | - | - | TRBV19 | CASKEAYSNQPQHF | TGTGCCAGTAAGGAGGCGTATAGCAATCAGCCCCAGCATTTT
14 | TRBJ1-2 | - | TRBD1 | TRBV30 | CAWSAGTGDYGYTF | TGTGCCTGGAGTGCCGGGACAGGGGACTATGGCTACACCTTC
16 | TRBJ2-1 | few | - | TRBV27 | CASSFGQGRGYNEQFF | TGTGCCAGCAGTTTCGGCCAGGGTCGAGGATACAATGAGCAGTTCTTC
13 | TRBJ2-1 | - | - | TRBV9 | CASSQPSGVEQFF | TGTGCCAGCAGCCAACCCTCGGGAGTTGAGCAGTTCTTC
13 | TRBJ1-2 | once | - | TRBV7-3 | CASSLGGSYGYTF | TGTGCCAGCAGCCTCGGGGGGAGCTATGGCTACACCTTC
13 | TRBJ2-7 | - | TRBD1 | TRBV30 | CAWRDQGVYEQYF | TGTGCCTGGAGGGACCAGGGGGTCTACGAGCAGTACTTC
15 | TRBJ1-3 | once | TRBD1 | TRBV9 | CASSARTGSGNTIYF | TGTGCCAGCAGCGCCCGGACAGGCTCTGGAAACACCATATATTTT
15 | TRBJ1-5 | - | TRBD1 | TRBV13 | CASSRRDRLNQPQHF | TGTGCCAGCAGTCGGAGGGACAGGCTGAATCAGCCCCAGCATTTT
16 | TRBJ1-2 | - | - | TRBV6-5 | CASSYSTLARGDGYTF | TGTGCCAGCAGTTACTCGACCCTTGCCAGGGGAGATGGCTACACCTTC
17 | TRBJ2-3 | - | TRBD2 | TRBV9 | CASSEGGLAGVTDTQYF | TGTGCCAGCAGCGAGGGGGGACTAGCGGGGGTTACAGATACGCAGTATTTT
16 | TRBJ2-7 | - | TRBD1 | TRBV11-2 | CASSDTGALAFYEQYF | TGTGCCAGCAGCGATACAGGGGCTCTGGCGTTCTACGAGCAGTACTTC
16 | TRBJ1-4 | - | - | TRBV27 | CASSLGGPAANEKLFF | TGTGCCAGCAGTTTAGGCGGGCCGGCAGCTAATGAAAAACTGTTTTTT
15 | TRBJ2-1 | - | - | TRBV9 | CASSVVAYPDNEQFF | TGTGCCAGCAGTGTGGTGGCATACCCCGACAATGAGCAGTTCTTC
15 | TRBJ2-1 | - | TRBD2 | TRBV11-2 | CASSLQRGGLNEQFF | TGTGCCAGCAGCTTACAGCGGGGGGGCCTGAATGAGCAGTTCTTC
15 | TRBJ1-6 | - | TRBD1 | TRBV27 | CASSFVGTGKSPLHF | TGTGCCAGCAGTTTTGTTGGGACAGGGAAGTCACCCCTCCACTTT